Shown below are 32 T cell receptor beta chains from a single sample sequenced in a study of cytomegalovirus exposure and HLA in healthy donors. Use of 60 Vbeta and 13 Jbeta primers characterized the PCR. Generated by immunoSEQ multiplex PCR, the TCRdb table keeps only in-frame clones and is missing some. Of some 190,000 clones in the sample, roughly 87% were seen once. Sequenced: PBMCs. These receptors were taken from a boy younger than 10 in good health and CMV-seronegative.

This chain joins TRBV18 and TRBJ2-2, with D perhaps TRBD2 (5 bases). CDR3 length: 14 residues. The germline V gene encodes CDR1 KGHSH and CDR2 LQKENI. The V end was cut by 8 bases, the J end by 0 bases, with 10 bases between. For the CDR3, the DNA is TGTGCCAGCGGACCTAGCTCGAACACCGGGGAGCTGTTTTTT. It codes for CASGPSSNTGELFF.

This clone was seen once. The CDR3 spells CASSDRGSRSGANVLTF. The CDR3 DNA reads TGTGCCAGCAGTGACAGGGGAAGTCGCTCTGGGGCCAACGTCCTGACTTTC. The chain has TRBV6-1 and TRBJ2-6; D perhaps matches TRBD1 (6 bases). The CDR3 length is 17 residues. In germline, CDR1 is MNHNS, CDR2 SASEGT. V was shortened by 3 bases and J by 0 bases, with 12 bases between the two germline ends.

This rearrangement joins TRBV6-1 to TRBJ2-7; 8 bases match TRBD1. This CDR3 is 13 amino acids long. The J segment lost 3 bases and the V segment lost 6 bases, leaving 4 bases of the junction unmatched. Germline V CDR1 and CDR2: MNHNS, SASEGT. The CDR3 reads CASSSDRGYEQYF. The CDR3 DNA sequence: TGTGCCAGCAGCTCTGACAGGGGCTACGAGCAGTACTTC.

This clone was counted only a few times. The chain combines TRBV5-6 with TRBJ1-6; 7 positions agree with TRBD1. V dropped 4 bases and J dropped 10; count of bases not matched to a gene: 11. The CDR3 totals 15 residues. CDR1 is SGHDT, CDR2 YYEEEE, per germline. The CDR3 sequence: CASSPRGTRDSPLHF. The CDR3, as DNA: TGTGCCAGCAGCCCCAGGGGGACAAGGGACTCACCCCTCCACTTT.

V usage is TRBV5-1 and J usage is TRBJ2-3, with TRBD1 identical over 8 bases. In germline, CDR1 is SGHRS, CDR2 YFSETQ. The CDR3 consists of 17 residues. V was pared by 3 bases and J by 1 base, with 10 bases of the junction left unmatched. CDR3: CASSSQVGQGRTDTQYF. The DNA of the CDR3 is TGCGCCAGCAGCTCTCAAGTCGGACAGGGCCGCACAGATACGCAGTATTTT.

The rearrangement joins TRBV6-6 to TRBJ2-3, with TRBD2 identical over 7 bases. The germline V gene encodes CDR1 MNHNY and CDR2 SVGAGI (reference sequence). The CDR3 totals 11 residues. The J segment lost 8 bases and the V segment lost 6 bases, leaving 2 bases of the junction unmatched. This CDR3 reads CASSGEGTQYF. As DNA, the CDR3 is TGTGCCAGCAGCGGGGAGGGTACGCAGTATTTT.

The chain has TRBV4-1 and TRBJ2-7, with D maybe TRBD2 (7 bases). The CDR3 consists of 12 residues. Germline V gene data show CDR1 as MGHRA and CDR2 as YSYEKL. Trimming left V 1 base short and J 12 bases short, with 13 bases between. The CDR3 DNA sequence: TGCGCCAGCAGCCAAGTAGGGGGGGGTCGGTACTTC. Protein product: CASSQVGGGRYF.

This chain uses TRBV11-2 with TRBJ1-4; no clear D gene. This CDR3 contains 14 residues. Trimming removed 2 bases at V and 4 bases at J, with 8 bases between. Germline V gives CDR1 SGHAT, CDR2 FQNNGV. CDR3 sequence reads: CASSLSFGNEKLFF. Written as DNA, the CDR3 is TGTGCCAGCAGCTTAAGTTTCGGTAATGAAAAACTGTTTTTT.

This CDR3 is CASKYRLNTEAFF. The CDR3 nucleotides read TGTGCCAGCAAATACAGACTGAACACTGAAGCTTTCTTT. This chain joins TRBV27 and TRBJ1-1; D not certain. Germline CDR1 MNHEY, CDR2 SMNVEV (reference sequence). The CDR3 runs to 13 residues. Trimming left V 7 bases short and J 0 bases short, with 9 bases between.

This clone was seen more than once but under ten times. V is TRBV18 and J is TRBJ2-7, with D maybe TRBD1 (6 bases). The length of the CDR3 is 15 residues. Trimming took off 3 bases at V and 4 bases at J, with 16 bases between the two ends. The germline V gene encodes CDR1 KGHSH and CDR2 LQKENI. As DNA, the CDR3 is TGTGCCAGCTCACCCCCCGCAGGGGCTTCTTACGAGCAGTACTTC. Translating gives CASSPPAGASYEQYF.

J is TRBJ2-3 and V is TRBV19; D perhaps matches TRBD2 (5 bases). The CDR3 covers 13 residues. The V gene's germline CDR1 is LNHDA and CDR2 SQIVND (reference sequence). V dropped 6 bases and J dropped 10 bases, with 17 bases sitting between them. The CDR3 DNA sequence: TGTGCCAGTAGCCGTGAGGGTTGGAATCCGCAGTATTTT. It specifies CASSREGWNPQYF.

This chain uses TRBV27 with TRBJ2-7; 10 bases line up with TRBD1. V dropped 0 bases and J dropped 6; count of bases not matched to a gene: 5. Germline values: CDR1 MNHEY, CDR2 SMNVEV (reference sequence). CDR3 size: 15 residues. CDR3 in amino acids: CASSLSGGTGAEQYF. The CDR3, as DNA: TGTGCCAGCAGTTTATCAGGAGGGACAGGGGCCGAGCAGTACTTC.

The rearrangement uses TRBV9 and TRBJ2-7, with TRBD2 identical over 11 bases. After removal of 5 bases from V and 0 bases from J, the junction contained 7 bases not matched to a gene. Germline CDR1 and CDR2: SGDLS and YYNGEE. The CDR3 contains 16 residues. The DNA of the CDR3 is TGTGCCAGCAGTCCAGGGACTAGCGGCAACTCCTACGAGCAGTACTTC. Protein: CASSPGTSGNSYEQYF.

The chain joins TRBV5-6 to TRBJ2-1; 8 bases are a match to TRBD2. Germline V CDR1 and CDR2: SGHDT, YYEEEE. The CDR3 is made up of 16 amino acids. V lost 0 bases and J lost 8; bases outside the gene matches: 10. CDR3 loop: CASSLVRGGRFHEQFF. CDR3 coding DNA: TGTGCCAGCAGCTTGGTTCGGGGGGGTAGGTTCCATGAGCAGTTCTTC.

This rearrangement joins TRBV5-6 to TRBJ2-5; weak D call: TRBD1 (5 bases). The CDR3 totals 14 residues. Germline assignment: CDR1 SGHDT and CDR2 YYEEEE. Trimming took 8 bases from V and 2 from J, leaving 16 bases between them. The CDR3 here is CASQLSGFQETQYF. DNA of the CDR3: TGTGCCAGTCAGCTCTCAGGGTTTCAAGAGACCCAGTACTTC.

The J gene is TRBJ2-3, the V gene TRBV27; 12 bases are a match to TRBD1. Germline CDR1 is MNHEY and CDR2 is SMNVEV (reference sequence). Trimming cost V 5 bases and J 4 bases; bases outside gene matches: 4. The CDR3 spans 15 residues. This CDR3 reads CASSTGQGAADTQYF. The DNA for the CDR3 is TGTGCCAGCAGTACGGGACAGGGGGCGGCAGATACGCAGTATTTT.

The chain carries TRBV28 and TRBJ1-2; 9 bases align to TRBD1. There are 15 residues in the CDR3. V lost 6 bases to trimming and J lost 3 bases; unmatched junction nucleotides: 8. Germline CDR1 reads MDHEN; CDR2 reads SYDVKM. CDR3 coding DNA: TGTGCCAGCAGCTTAGGCCGGGACAGGGACTATGGCTACACCTTC. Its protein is CASSLGRDRDYGYTF.

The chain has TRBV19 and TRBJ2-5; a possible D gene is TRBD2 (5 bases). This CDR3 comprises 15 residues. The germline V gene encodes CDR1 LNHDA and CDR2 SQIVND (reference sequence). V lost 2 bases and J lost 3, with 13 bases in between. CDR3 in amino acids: CASSIPGVGEETQYF. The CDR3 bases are TGTGCCAGTAGTATACCTGGGGTCGGGGAAGAGACCCAGTACTTC.

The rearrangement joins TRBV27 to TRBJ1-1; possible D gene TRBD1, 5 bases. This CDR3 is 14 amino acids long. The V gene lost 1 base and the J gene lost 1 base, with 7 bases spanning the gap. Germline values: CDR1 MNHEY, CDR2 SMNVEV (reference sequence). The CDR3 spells CASSLWGGNTEAFF. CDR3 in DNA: TGTGCCAGCAGTTTATGGGGGGGGAACACTGAAGCTTTCTTT.

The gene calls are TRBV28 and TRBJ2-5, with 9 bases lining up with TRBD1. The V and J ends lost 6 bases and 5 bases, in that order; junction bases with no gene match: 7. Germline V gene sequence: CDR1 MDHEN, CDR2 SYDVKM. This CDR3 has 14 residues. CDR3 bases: TGTGCCAGCAGCCTGGGACAGGGATGGGAGACCCAGTACTTC. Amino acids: CASSLGQGWETQYF. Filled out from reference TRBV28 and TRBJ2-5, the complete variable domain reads DVKVTQSSRYLVKRTGEKVFLECVQDMDHENMFWYRQDPGLGLRLIYFSYDVKMKEKGDIPEGYSVSREKKERFSLILESASTNQTSMYLCASSLGQGWETQYFGPGTRLLVL.

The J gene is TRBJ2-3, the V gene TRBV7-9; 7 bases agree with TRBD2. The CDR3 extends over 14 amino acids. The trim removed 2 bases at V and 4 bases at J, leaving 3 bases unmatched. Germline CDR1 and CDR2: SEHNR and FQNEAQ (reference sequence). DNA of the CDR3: TGTGCCAGCAGCTTACGGGGGAGGGCAGATACGCAGTATTTT. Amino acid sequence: CASSLRGRADTQYF. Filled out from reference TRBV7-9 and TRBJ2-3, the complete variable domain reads DTGVSQNPRHKITKRGQNVTFRCDPISEHNRLYWYRQTLGQGPEFLTYFQNEAQLEKSRLLSDRFSAERPKGSFSTLEIQRTEQGDSAMYLCASSLRGRADTQYFGPGTRLTVL.

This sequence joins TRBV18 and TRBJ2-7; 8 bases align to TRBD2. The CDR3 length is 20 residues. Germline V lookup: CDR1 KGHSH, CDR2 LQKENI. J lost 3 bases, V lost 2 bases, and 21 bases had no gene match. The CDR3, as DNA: TGTGCCAGCTCACCAGTCGGGCCTCGGGAGGGATCTTGGGCCTACTACGAGCAGTACTTC. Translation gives CASSPVGPREGSWAYYEQYF.

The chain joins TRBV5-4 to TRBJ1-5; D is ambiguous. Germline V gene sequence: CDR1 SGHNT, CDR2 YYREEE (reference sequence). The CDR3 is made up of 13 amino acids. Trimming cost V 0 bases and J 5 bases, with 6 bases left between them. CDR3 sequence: CASSLALDQPQHF. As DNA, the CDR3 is TGTGCCAGCAGCTTGGCCCTTGATCAGCCCCAGCATTTT.

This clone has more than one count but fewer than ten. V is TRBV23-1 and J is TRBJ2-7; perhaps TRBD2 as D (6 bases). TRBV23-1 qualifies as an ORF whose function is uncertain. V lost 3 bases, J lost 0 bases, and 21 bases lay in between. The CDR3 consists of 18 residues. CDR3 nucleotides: TGCGCCAGCAGTCATTTGGGACTGCCTAACAACCTCTCCTACGAGCAGTACTTC. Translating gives CASSHLGLPNNLSYEQYF.

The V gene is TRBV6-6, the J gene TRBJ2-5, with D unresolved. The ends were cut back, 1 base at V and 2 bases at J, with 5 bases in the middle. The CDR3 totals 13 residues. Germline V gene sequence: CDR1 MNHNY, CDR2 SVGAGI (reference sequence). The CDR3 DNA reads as TGTGCCAGCAGTTACTTCCAGCAAGAGACCCAGTACTTC. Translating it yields CASSYFQQETQYF.

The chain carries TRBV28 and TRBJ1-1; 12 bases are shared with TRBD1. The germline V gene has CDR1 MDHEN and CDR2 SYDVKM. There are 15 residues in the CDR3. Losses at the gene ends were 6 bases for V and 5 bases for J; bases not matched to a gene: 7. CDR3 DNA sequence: TGTGCCAGCAGGTCGGGGACAGGGGGCTTTACTGAAGCTTTCTTT. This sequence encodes CASRSGTGGFTEAFF.

CDR3 region: CASSQVSTGNSYNEQFF. In DNA, the CDR3 is TGCGCCAGCAGCCAAGTATCCACAGGGAACTCCTACAATGAGCAGTTCTTC. This chain connects TRBV4-1 to TRBJ2-1; D might be TRBD1 (6 bases). V lost 1 base to trimming and J lost 0 bases, with 13 bases between them. The germline V gene encodes CDR1 MGHRA and CDR2 YSYEKL. The CDR3 is 17 residues long.

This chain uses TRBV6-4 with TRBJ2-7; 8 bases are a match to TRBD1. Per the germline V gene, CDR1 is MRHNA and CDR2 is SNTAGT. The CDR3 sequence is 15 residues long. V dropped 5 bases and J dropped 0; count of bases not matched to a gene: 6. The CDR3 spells CASSRQGTSSYEQYF. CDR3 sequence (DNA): TGTGCCAGCAGTCGACAGGGGACCTCCTCCTACGAGCAGTACTTC.

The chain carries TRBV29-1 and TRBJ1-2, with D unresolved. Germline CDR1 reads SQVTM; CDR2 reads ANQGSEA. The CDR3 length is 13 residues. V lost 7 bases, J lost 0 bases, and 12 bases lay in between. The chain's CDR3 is CSDRMGPNYGYTF. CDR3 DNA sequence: TGCAGCGACCGAATGGGCCCTAACTATGGCTACACCTTC. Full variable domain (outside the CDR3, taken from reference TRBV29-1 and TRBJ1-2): SAVISQKPSRDICQRGTSLTIQCQVDSQVTMMFWYRQQPGQSLTLIATANQGSEATYESGFVIDKFPISRPNLTFSTLTVSNMSPEDSSIYLCSDRMGPNYGYTFGSGTRLTVV.

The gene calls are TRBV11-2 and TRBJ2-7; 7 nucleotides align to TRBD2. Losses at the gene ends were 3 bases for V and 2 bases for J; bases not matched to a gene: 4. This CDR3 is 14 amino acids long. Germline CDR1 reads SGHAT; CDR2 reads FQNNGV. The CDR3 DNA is TGTGCCAGCAGCTTTAGCGGGCCCCCCTACGAGCAGTACTTC. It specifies CASSFSGPPYEQYF.

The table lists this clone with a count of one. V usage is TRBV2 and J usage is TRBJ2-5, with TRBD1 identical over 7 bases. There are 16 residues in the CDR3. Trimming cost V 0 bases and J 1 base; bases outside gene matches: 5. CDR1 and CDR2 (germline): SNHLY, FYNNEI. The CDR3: CASSEALGGLQETQYF. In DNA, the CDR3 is TGTGCCAGCAGTGAAGCGTTAGGGGGCCTCCAAGAGACCCAGTACTTC.

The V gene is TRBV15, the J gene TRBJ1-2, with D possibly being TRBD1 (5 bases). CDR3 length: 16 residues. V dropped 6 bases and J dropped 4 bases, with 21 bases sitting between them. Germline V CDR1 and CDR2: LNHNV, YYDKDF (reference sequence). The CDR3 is CATRATPEGAVYGYTF. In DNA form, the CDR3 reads TGTGCCACCAGAGCCACTCCGGAAGGGGCAGTCTATGGCTACACCTTC.